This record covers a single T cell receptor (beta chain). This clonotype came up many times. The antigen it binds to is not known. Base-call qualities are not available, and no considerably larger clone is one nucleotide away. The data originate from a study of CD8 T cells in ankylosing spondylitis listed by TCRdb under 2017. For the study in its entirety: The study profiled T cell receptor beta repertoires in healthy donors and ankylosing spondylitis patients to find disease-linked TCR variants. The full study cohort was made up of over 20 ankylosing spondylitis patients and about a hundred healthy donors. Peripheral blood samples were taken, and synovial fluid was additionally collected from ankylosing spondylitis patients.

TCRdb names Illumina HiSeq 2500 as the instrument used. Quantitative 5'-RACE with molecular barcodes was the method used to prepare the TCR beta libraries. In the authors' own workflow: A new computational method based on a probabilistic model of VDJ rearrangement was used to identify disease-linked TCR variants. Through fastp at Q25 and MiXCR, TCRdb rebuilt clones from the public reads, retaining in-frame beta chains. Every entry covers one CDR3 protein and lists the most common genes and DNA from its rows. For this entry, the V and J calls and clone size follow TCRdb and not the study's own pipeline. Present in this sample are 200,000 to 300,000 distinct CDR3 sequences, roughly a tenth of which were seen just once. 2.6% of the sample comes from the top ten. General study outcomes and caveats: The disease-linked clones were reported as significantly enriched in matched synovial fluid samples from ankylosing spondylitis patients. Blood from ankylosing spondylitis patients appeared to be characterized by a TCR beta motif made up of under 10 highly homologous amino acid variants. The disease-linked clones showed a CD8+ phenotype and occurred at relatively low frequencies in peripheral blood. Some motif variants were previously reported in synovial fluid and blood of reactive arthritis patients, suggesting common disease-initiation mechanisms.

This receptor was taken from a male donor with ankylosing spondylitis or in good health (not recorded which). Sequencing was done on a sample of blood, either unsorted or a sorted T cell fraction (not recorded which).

The base sequence is TGTGCCAGCAGCCAAGTATTGAACACTGAAGCTTTCTTT. This encodes CASSQVLNTEAFF. Recombination connected TRBV3-1 to TRBJ1-1; the D gene lacks a confident call. Reading the germline V gene (reference sequence) gives CDR1 LGHDT and CDR2 YNNKEL. The CDR3 covers 13 residues, taking in both the cysteine and the phenylalanine. Of all the DNA, just the CDR3 is kept, 39 bases in frame from base 1. V is clipped by 1 base and J by 0 bases, and the sequence between their germline boundaries is 3 bases long.